Described below is a single TCR beta chain sequence and its context. Its antigen is still unknown. The junction departs from germline at one end; a sequencing error may be responsible. CDR1 is SQVTM, CDR2 ANQGSEA, per germline. This CDR3 is 15 amino acids long. This record belongs to a study of CD8 T cells in Susac syndrome. Points from the study as a whole: The CD4+ T cell repertoires, which came from Susac syndrome patients, showed no sign of clonal expansion.

Sequencing targeted TCR beta in T cells from blood (CD8+ and CD4+). cDNA came from around 0.5 to 1 ug RNA primed by random hexamers. TCRdb ran MiXCR on the immunoSEQ multiplex PCR reads and lists one entry per CDR3 protein. The sample has some 200,000 distinct CDR3 sequences; around 95% are singletons. This TCR was recovered from a human donor with Susac syndrome. The sample taken for sequencing was CD4+ T cells from PBMCs. The V gene is TRBV29-1, the J gene TRBJ2-2, with D maybe TRBD1 (6 bases). As DNA, the CDR3 is TGCAGCGTTGAAGAACAGGGTCGGGGCGCCGGGGAGCTTTTTTTT. Amino acids: CSVEEQGRGAGELFF.